The 20 T cell receptor beta chains below come from one sample, sequenced in a study of blood T cells in healthy people across ages. The second PCR ran roughly 6 to 12 cycles with a sample-barcoded 5' primer and J-beta primers. TCRdb re-called the 5' RACE reads with MiXCR, one entry per CDR3 protein. The table records some 1.4 million distinct CDR3 sequences, 42% of them present only once. The specimen sequenced was blood. The source of these receptors is a woman between 18 and 29 years old in good health.

The rearrangement uses TRBV6-5 and TRBJ1-1; TRBD1 matches 9 bases. The CDR3 is 16 residues long. V gave up 0 bases and J gave up 4 bases; unmatched junction bases: 6. Germline lookup yields CDR1 MNHEY and CDR2 SVGAGI. Here the CDR3 reads CASSYSGTGWGTEAFF. CDR3 coding DNA: TGTGCCAGCAGTTACTCGGGGACAGGGTGGGGCACTGAAGCTTTCTTT.

This sequence joins TRBV2 and TRBJ2-1; D unresolved. The CDR3 is 11 residues long. Germline V gene data show CDR1 as SNHLY and CDR2 as FYNNEI. Trimming removed 3 bases at V and 9 bases at J, with 6 bases between. DNA of the CDR3: TGTGCCAGCAGTGACTCGGGTGAGCAGTTCTTC. Encoded protein: CASSDSGEQFF. The full variable domain, rest sourced from reference TRBV2 and TRBJ2-1, is EPEVTQTPSHQVTQMGQEVILRCVPISNHLYFYWYRQILGQKVEFLVSFYNNEISEKSEIFDDQFSVERPDGSNFTLKIRSTKLEDSAMYFCASSDSGEQFFGPGTRLTVL.

The chain carries TRBV6-5 and TRBJ1-5; 7 bases are shared with TRBD1. The V and J ends lost 6 bases and 6 bases, in that order; junction bases with no gene match: 11. Germline assignment: CDR1 MNHEY and CDR2 SVGAGI. The CDR3 consists of 15 residues. CDR3 in DNA: TGTGCCAGCAGATCAACAGGGGCTGGGGTTCAGCCCCAGCATTTT. Residues: CASRSTGAGVQPQHF.

The rearrangement uses TRBV7-6 and TRBJ2-2; D is possibly TRBD2 (7 bases). Germline CDR1 SGHVS, CDR2 FNYEAQ. CDR3 length: 15 residues. Deletions cut 4 bases from V and 0 bases from J, with 9 bases between. The CDR3 here is CASSSGGSNTGELFF. In nucleotides, the CDR3 is TGTGCCAGCAGCTCGGGGGGCTCGAACACCGGGGAGCTGTTTTTT.

The CDR3 DNA is TGTGCCAGCAGCCAAGAAGCCGGGGTCTTTCTCGACTCCTACAATGAGCAGTTCTTC. Translating it yields CASSQEAGVFLDSYNEQFF. The chain combines TRBV4-2 with TRBJ2-1; TRBD2 is a possible D gene (5 bases). V was cut by 0 bases and J by 0 bases, with 18 bases left in between. This CDR3 spans 19 amino acids. The germline CDR1 and CDR2 sequences are LGHNA and YNFKEQ.

The chain uses TRBV5-1 and TRBJ2-2; 10 bases agree with TRBD1. Germline V gene data show CDR1 as SGHRS and CDR2 as YFSETQ. V was pared by 4 bases and J by 5 bases, with 11 bases of the junction left unmatched. CDR3 size: 17 residues. CDR3 sequence reads: CASSPDRGPRKTGELFF. The CDR3 DNA reads as TGCGCCAGCAGCCCAGACAGGGGGCCAAGGAAAACCGGGGAGCTGTTTTTT.

The chain is built from TRBV5-1 and TRBJ1-4; no definite D call. The CDR3 is made up of 15 amino acids. Trimming shortened V by 4 bases and J by 3 bases, and 13 bases separated the two germline ends. Germline lookup yields CDR1 SGHRS and CDR2 YFSETQ. The CDR3 loop reads CASSTELRANEKLFF. The CDR3 coding sequence is TGCGCCAGCAGCACGGAGTTGAGGGCTAATGAAAAACTGTTTTTT.

The rearrangement uses TRBV3-1 and TRBJ1-1, with TRBD1 identical over 11 bases. Germline V gene data show CDR1 as LGHDT and CDR2 as YNNKEL (reference sequence). J was trimmed by 3 bases and V by 3 bases; bases with no gene match: 3. This CDR3 has 15 residues. CDR3 loop: CASSHTDRGHTEAFF. In DNA form, the CDR3 reads TGTGCCAGCAGCCATACGGACAGGGGGCACACTGAAGCTTTCTTT.

V usage is TRBV25-1 and J usage is TRBJ2-1; no reliable D call. V was trimmed by 5 bases and J by 0 bases, leaving 8 bases between them. Germline V gene data show CDR1 as MGHDK and CDR2 as SYGVNS. This CDR3 is 14 amino acids long. This CDR3 reads CASSHQVSYNEQFF. The CDR3 DNA sequence: TGTGCCAGCAGTCATCAGGTCTCCTACAATGAGCAGTTCTTC.

CDR3 sequence: CASSPYFIGEQYF. CDR3 DNA sequence: TGTGCCAGCAGTCCTTACTTTATCGGAGAGCAGTACTTC. The chain has TRBV6-5 and TRBJ2-5; unclear D gene. Trimming stripped 5 bases from V and 11 bases from J, with 18 bases between. This CDR3 region has 13 residues. The germline CDR1 and CDR2 sequences are MNHEY and SVGAGI.

In its sample, this clonotype was seen a few times. The CDR3 coding sequence is TGTGCCAGCGAAAGGGACAATGAGCAGTTCTTC. This gives the protein CASERDNEQFF. V is TRBV2 and J is TRBJ2-1; D not certain. Germline V gives CDR1 SNHLY, CDR2 FYNNEI. CDR3 length equals 11 residues. Deletions cut 8 bases from V and 5 bases from J, with 7 bases between.

V gene TRBV30 combines with J gene TRBJ2-4; 9 bases agree with TRBD1. The DNA end favors TRBJ2-7, so the J call may be wrong. Germline CDR1 reads GTSNPN; CDR2 reads SVGIG (reference sequence). CDR3 length: 12 residues. CDR3 sequence: CAWNRGLNEQYF. CDR3 nucleotides: TGTGCCTGGAACAGGGGGCTCAACGAGCAGTACTTC.

This clonotype was picked up a small number of times. The chain joins TRBV4-1 to TRBJ2-3; TRBD2 might be the D (6 bases). There are 15 residues in the CDR3. Per the germline V gene, CDR1 is MGHRA and CDR2 is YSYEKL. V shed 3 bases and J shed 0 bases, with 10 bases lying between them. CDR3 sequence reads: CASSHPRESTDTQYF. CDR3 bases: TGCGCCAGCAGCCACCCACGGGAGAGCACAGATACGCAGTATTTT.

The rearrangement links TRBV20-1 to TRBJ2-7; D is uncertain. Trimming pared 2 bases from V and 6 bases from J, leaving 17 bases between. CDR1 is DFQATT and CDR2 is SNEGSKA in the germline V gene (reference sequence). The CDR3 sequence is 14 residues long. DNA of the CDR3: TGCAGTGCTAGATTCGTTTCCCGGTCGGGCGAGCAGTACTTC. This encodes CSARFVSRSGEQYF.

The rearrangement joins TRBV20-1 to TRBJ2-1; no firm D call. The CDR3 spans 12 residues. Germline CDR1 reads DFQATT; CDR2 reads SNEGSKA (reference sequence). The V end was cut by 8 bases, the J end by 4 bases, with 12 bases between. The CDR3 bases are TGCAGTCTAAACAAAGGTTACAATGAGCAGTTCTTC. Translation: CSLNKGYNEQFF.

The chain carries TRBV6-5 and TRBJ2-7; TRBD1 matches 7 bases. Germline CDR1 and CDR2: MNHEY and SVGAGI. Unmatched junction bases numbered 7, after V lost 7 bases and J lost 4 bases. The CDR3 has 13 amino acids. The CDR3 bases are TGTGCCAGCATTGAAACCAGGGGGTACGAGCAGTACTTC. Protein sequence: CASIETRGYEQYF.

This clonotype has only one observation. J is TRBJ1-4 and V is TRBV12-3 or TRBV12-4, with 9 bases lining up with TRBD1. The CDR3 has 18 residues. The V gene end was trimmed by 8 bases and the J gene end by 3 bases; junction bases not matched to a gene: 16. CDR3 region: CASGKSYRGLSANEKLFF. The CDR3 DNA is TGTGCCAGCGGAAAATCTTACAGGGGGCTGTCGGCTAATGAAAAACTGTTTTTT.

V and J are TRBV3-1 and TRBJ1-4; TRBD1 matches 10 bases. CDR1 and CDR2 (germline): LGHDT, YNNKEL (reference sequence). CDR3 length equals 14 residues. J lost 7 bases, V lost 3 bases, and 2 bases had no gene match. The chain's CDR3 is CASSHGTGVEKLFF. The CDR3 region has the DNA TGTGCCAGCAGCCACGGGACAGGGGTTGAAAAACTGTTTTTT. Together with reference TRBV3-1 and TRBJ1-4, the CDR3 gives the full variable domain: DTAVSQTPKYLVTQMGNDKSIKCEQNLGHDTMYWYKQDSKKFLKIMFSYNNKELIINETVPNRFSPKSPDKAHLNLHINSLELGDSAVYFCASSHGTGVEKLFFGSGTQLSVL.

The J gene is TRBJ2-3, the V gene TRBV6-1; D is possibly TRBD1 or TRBD2 (6 bases each). The V gene's germline CDR1 is MNHNS and CDR2 SASEGT. V was shortened by 1 base and J by 11 bases, with 16 bases between the two germline ends. CDR3 length: 14 residues. The CDR3 loop reads CASSEGFGGSRQYF. The CDR3 DNA follows: TGTGCCAGCAGTGAAGGGTTCGGGGGCAGCAGGCAGTATTTT.

The rearrangement uses TRBV5-1 and TRBJ2-4; 7 positions match TRBD1. Germline V gives CDR1 SGHRS, CDR2 YFSETQ. CDR3 length: 12 amino acids. V was pared by 5 bases and J by 6 bases, with 2 bases of the junction left unmatched. In nucleotides, the CDR3 is TGCGCCAGCAGAGGGACAGTAAACATTCAGTACTTC. Its translation: CASRGTVNIQYF.